The 25 T cell receptor beta chains reported below all come from one sample, sequenced in a study of PD-1 blockade in classical Hodgkin lymphoma. Time point: newly diagnosed, previously untreated cHL patient sample. Method: immunoSEQ multiplex PCR; TCRdb's copy keeps in-frame clones and lacks some. Among fewer than 20,000 clones listed, 70% to 90% were seen once. Sequenced: peripheral blood mononuclear cells (PBMCs). The receptors come from a human donor with classical Hodgkin lymphoma.

Points on this clone: Germline and junction disagree at one end, which may indicate a read error. This rearrangement joins TRBV7-3 to TRBJ1-3; D possibly corresponds to TRBD1 (5 bases). The CDR3 covers 10 residues. Germline values: CDR1 SGHTA, CDR2 FQGTGA. CDR3 nucleotide sequence: TGTGCCAGCAGCTTAAGGGGCGCCGCTTTT. It translates to CASSLRGAAF. The variable domain in full, completed from reference TRBV7-3 and TRBJ1-3, reads GAGVSQTPSNKVTEKGKYVELRCDPISGHTALYWYRQSLGQGPEFLIYFQGTGAADDSGLPNDRFFAVRPEGSVSTLKIQRTERGDSAVYLCASSLRGAAFGEGSWLTVV.

The rearrangement links TRBV9 to TRBJ2-2; 7 bases map to TRBD2. The CDR3 contains 15 residues. V lost 0 bases and J lost 4; bases outside the gene matches: 3. Germline CDR1 is SGDLS and CDR2 is YYNGEE. CDR3 loop: CASSVGREGTGELFF. CDR3 in DNA: TGTGCCAGCAGCGTAGGCAGGGAGGGCACCGGGGAGCTGTTTTTT. The whole variable domain, filled in from reference TRBV9 and TRBJ2-2, reads DSGVTQTPKHLITATGQRVTLRCSPRSGDLSVYWYQQSLDQGLQFLIQYYNGEERAKGNILERFSAQQFPDLHSELNLSSLELGDSALYFCASSVGREGTGELFFGEGSRLTVL.

This chain uses TRBV5-1 with TRBJ2-7; tentative D call: TRBD2 (6 bases). This CDR3 has 16 amino acids. Per the germline V gene, CDR1 is SGHRS and CDR2 is YFSETQ. Trimming took 0 bases from V and 6 from J, leaving 19 bases between them. The chain's CDR3 is CASSLDGGASEFEQYF. CDR3 bases: TGCGCCAGCAGCTTGGACGGAGGGGCCTCCGAGTTCGAGCAGTACTTC.

This chain connects TRBV4-1 to TRBJ1-5; a possible D gene is TRBD1 (5 bases). Trimming removed 1 base from V and 6 bases from J, with 7 bases in between. The CDR3 spans 13 residues. The germline V gene has CDR1 MGHRA and CDR2 YSYEKL. The CDR3 DNA is TGCGCCAGCAGCCAAGGGGGCGGTCAGCCCCAGCATTTT. The encoded protein is CASSQGGGQPQHF.

J is TRBJ2-5 and V is TRBV2, with no clear D. Trimming took 2 bases from V and 1 from J, leaving 8 bases between them. The CDR3 is 14 residues long. In germline, CDR1 is SNHLY, CDR2 FYNNEI. The CDR3 nucleotides read TGTGCCAGCAGTGAAAGGAGTCCCCAAGAGACCCAGTACTTC. Translation: CASSERSPQETQYF.

V usage is TRBV5-1 and J usage is TRBJ2-5; the D is unclear. Germline V CDR1 and CDR2: SGHRS, YFSETQ. The ends were cut back, 0 bases at V and 5 bases at J, with 8 bases in the middle. This CDR3 region has 13 residues. DNA of the CDR3: TGCGCCAGCAGCTTGGCCTCCCGGGAGACCCAGTACTTC. It translates to CASSLASRETQYF.

This clone was observed a single time. The chain has TRBV28 and TRBJ1-3; 8 bases fit TRBD1. Germline CDR1 reads MDHEN; CDR2 reads SYDVKM. Trimming removed 5 bases from V and 2 bases from J; junction bases left unmatched: 2. There are 14 residues in the CDR3. CDR3 amino acids: CASSVTGAGNTIYF. In DNA, the CDR3 is TGTGCCAGCAGTGTGACAGGGGCTGGAAACACCATATATTTT.

This chain links TRBV19 with TRBJ1-5; D is unresolved. Per the germline V gene, CDR1 is LNHDA and CDR2 is SQIVND (reference sequence). V dropped 5 bases and J dropped 7 bases, with 18 bases sitting between them. This CDR3 is built from 15 residues. The CDR3 coding sequence is TGTGCCAGTAGTCGGACTCTCTTCTCTTTGCAGCCCCAGCATTTT. Amino acids: CASSRTLFSLQPQHF.

The chain has TRBV6-5 and TRBJ1-5; 10 positions agree with TRBD1. Germline V gene sequence: CDR1 MNHEY, CDR2 SVGAGI. V shed 6 bases and J 4 bases; nucleotides not matched to a gene: 6. This CDR3 comprises 15 residues. The CDR3 loop is CASSPGQGTNQPQHF. In nucleotides, the CDR3 is TGTGCCAGCAGCCCGGGACAGGGGACGAATCAGCCCCAGCATTTT.

In its sample, this clone was seen once. The chain couples TRBV5-4 to TRBJ1-6, with TRBD1 identical over 9 bases. Germline V gives CDR1 SGHNT, CDR2 YYREEE (reference sequence). V lost 4 bases, J lost 7 bases, and 12 bases stayed unmatched. This CDR3 has 17 amino acids. CDR3 DNA: TGTGCCAGCAGCAGGGGACAGGGTGAGCGAGTAAATTCACCCCTCCACTTT. Translating it yields CASSRGQGERVNSPLHF. The variable domain in full, completed from reference TRBV5-4 and TRBJ1-6, reads ETGVTQSPTHLIKTRGQQVTLRCSSQSGHNTVSWYQQALGQGPQFIFQYYREEENGRGNFPPRFSGLQFPNYSSELNVNALELDDSALYLCASSRGQGERVNSPLHFGNGTRLTVT.

In its sample, this clone was seen a few times. The V call is TRBV6-1, the J call TRBJ2-7, with 12 bases fitting TRBD2. Germline lookup yields CDR1 MNHNS and CDR2 SASEGT. V gave up 3 bases and J gave up 3 bases; unmatched junction bases: 0. The CDR3 has 14 residues. The CDR3 coding sequence is TGTGCCAGCAGTGAGACTAGCGGGAGCTACGAGCAGTACTTC. Translated, it gives CASSETSGSYEQYF.

The chain uses TRBV9 and TRBJ2-3; the match to TRBD1 covers 9 bases. The CDR3 extends over 16 amino acids. CDR1 is SGDLS and CDR2 is YYNGEE in the germline V gene. V trimming: 1 base; J trimming: 5 bases; junction bases outside the gene matches: 8. In nucleotides, the CDR3 is TGTGCCAGCAGCGTAAGGGGGACAGGGCGGTTAGATACGCAGTATTTT. This gives the protein CASSVRGTGRLDTQYF.

The gene calls are TRBV2 and TRBJ1-5, with no clear D. The germline gives CDR1 SNHLY, CDR2 FYNNEI. The CDR3 extends over 11 amino acids. V lost 5 bases, J lost 8 bases, and 7 bases lay in between. The DNA for the CDR3 is TGTGCCAGCAGTTCCCGGGAGCCCCAGCATTTT. Its protein is CASSSREPQHF. Full variable domain (outside the CDR3, taken from reference TRBV2 and TRBJ1-5): EPEVTQTPSHQVTQMGQEVILRCVPISNHLYFYWYRQILGQKVEFLVSFYNNEISEKSEIFDDQFSVERPDGSNFTLKIRSTKLEDSAMYFCASSSREPQHFGDGTRLSIL.

The chain recombines TRBV28 with TRBJ2-3; the match to TRBD2 covers 14 bases. The CDR3 has 16 residues. Germline V gene lookup returns CDR1 MDHEN and CDR2 SYDVKM. The junction had 8 bases not matched to a gene; V was cut back by 4 bases and J by 8 bases. The CDR3, as DNA: TGTGCCAGCAGTTCTCCGGGACTAGCGGGGGCTGGTACGCAGTATTTT. Amino acid sequence: CASSSPGLAGAGTQYF.

A few counts support this clone. J is TRBJ2-1 and V is TRBV6-4; 14 bases are shared with TRBD2. The CDR3 extends over 14 amino acids. V was clipped by 4 bases and J by 8 bases; unmatched bases: 1. CDR1 and CDR2 from the germline V gene are MRHNA and SNTAGT. The chain's CDR3 is CASSGGLAGDEQFF. Written as DNA, the CDR3 is TGTGCCAGCAGTGGGGGACTAGCGGGAGATGAGCAGTTCTTC.

The chain has TRBV5-1 and TRBJ2-7; D is uncertain. CDR3 length equals 17 residues. The V gene's germline CDR1 is SGHRS and CDR2 YFSETQ. V dropped 4 bases and J dropped 2 bases, with 22 bases sitting between them. The CDR3 loop reads CASSPEEAHTSPYEQYF. CDR3 DNA sequence: TGCGCCAGCAGCCCGGAAGAGGCCCACACTTCACCCTACGAGCAGTACTTC.

This clone is a singleton in its sample. The same CDR3 also results from other DNA sequences found in this sample. This rearrangement joins TRBV5-1 to TRBJ2-3; TRBD2 agrees at 13 bases. CDR1 is SGHRS and CDR2 is YFSETQ in the germline V gene. Germline trimming cut 8 bases from V and 8 bases from J; bases unmatched to any gene: 14. The CDR3 is made up of 16 amino acids. The CDR3 is CASSLGLAGVFSTQYF. The CDR3 DNA sequence: TGCGCCAGTAGCCTAGGACTAGCGGGAGTGTTTAGTACGCAGTATTTT.

The genes are TRBV6-4 and TRBJ2-2, with a weak D call TRBD2 (6 bases). Trimming took off 0 bases at V and 1 base at J, with 6 bases between the two ends. Germline V lookup: CDR1 MRHNA, CDR2 SNTAGT. The CDR3 runs to 15 residues. The CDR3 is CASSDSGGNTGELFF. The CDR3 DNA reads as TGTGCCAGCAGTGACTCGGGGGGGAACACCGGGGAGCTGTTTTTT.

This clone was seen a handful of times. The chain recombines TRBV5-1 with TRBJ2-5; maybe TRBD2 (5 bases). This CDR3 is built from 15 residues. Germline CDR1 is SGHRS and CDR2 is YFSETQ. V lost 2 bases, J lost 3 bases, and 14 bases lay in between. The CDR3 sequence is CASSFAGSEKETQYF. The CDR3 DNA sequence: TGCGCCAGCAGCTTTGCTGGGAGTGAAAAAGAGACCCAGTACTTC.

The gene calls are TRBV6-6 and TRBJ2-5; perhaps TRBD2 as D (6 bases). The CDR3 covers 15 residues. V gave up 6 bases and J gave up 2 bases, with 16 bases separating them. The V gene's germline CDR1 is MNHNY and CDR2 SVGAGI (reference sequence). The CDR3 nucleotides are TGTGCCAGCAGGGCCGGGAGAGGGCGGCAAGAGACCCAGTACTTC. This translates into CASRAGRGRQETQYF.

The chain couples TRBV11-2 to TRBJ1-4; TRBD1 is a possible D gene (6 bases). Germline lookup yields CDR1 SGHAT and CDR2 FQNNGV. This CDR3 contains 15 residues. V shed 3 bases and J shed 0 bases, with 8 bases lying between them. The CDR3 reads CASSFDRPTNEKLFF. The CDR3 DNA is TGTGCCAGCAGCTTTGACAGGCCAACTAATGAAAAACTGTTTTTT. Full variable domain (missing parts from reference TRBV11-2 and TRBJ1-4): EAGVAQSPRYKIIEKRQSVAFWCNPISGHATLYWYQQILGQGPKLLIQFQNNGVVDDSQLPKDRFSAERLKGVDSTLKIQPAKLEDSAVYLCASSFDRPTNEKLFFGSGTQLSVL.

This chain links TRBV4-2 with TRBJ2-5; tentatively, D is TRBD2 (6 bases). The V end lost 6 bases, the J end lost 5 bases, and 19 bases lay between the germline ends. Looked up from germline, CDR1 is LGHNA and CDR2 is YNFKEQ. The CDR3 covers 15 residues. In nucleotides, the CDR3 is TGTGCCAGCAGTCCGCGGGGCCAGGGCTTGGAGACCCAGTACTTC. Protein: CASSPRGQGLETQYF.

This chain joins TRBV25-1 and TRBJ2-1; 7 positions match TRBD1. Trimming took 7 bases from V and 2 from J; bases not matched to a gene: 8. Germline-derived CDR1 and CDR2 are MGHDK and SYGVNS. CDR3 length: 15 residues. The CDR3 spells CASTEQGSAYNEQFF. The CDR3 nucleotides read TGTGCCAGCACAGAACAGGGGAGCGCCTACAATGAGCAGTTCTTC.

J is TRBJ1-1 and V is TRBV6-1; no firm D call. V was cut by 6 bases and J by 1 base, with 9 bases left in between. The germline CDR1 and CDR2 sequences are MNHNS and SASEGT. This CDR3 has 13 residues. CDR3 DNA: TGTGCCAGCAGGACTACACAGAACACTGAAGCTTTCTTT. Its protein is CASRTTQNTEAFF.

The genes are TRBV10-1 and TRBJ2-3, with 10 bases aligning to TRBD2. Germline V gene lookup returns CDR1 WNHNN and CDR2 SYGVQD (reference sequence). Germline trimming cut 3 bases from V and 3 bases from J; bases unmatched to any gene: 6. The CDR3 has 16 residues. Here the CDR3 DNA reads TGCGCCAGCAGTGAACCAGCGGGAGGGCCGACAGATACGCAGTATTTT. This codes for CASSEPAGGPTDTQYF.